Below are 29 T cell receptor beta chains sequenced from a single sample in a study of OX40 agonist ivuxolimab in advanced cancers. Generated by immunoSEQ multiplex PCR, the TCRdb table keeps only in-frame clones and is missing some. The sample has 50,000 to 75,000 clones, 80% to 90% seen once; the top ten hold roughly 0.5%. Sequencing used CD4+ or CD8+ T cells sorted from blood, obtained in a trial of the OX40 agonist ivuxolimab. These receptors were obtained from an adult with an advanced solid tumor such as melanoma, head and neck, liver or kidney cancer.

The chain employs TRBV7-9 and TRBJ1-6; unclear D gene. The CDR3 is 13 amino acids. V shed 5 bases and J shed 10 bases, with 12 bases lying between them. Germline lookup yields CDR1 SEHNR and CDR2 FQNEAQ (reference sequence). CDR3 amino acids: CASSEGSKSPLHF. CDR3 bases: TGTGCCAGCAGCGAAGGAAGTAAATCACCCCTCCACTTT.

This clone was observed once. This same CDR3 is encoded by further DNA sequences in the sample. The chain uses TRBV5-6 and TRBJ1-5; possibly TRBD1 for D (6 bases). The CDR3 is 17 residues long. Trimming took 0 bases from V and 4 from J, leaving 17 bases between them. Germline V gene data show CDR1 as SGHDT and CDR2 as YYEEEE. This CDR3 reads CASSLATAGGPNQPQHF. The CDR3 DNA sequence: TGTGCCAGCAGCTTGGCCACAGCGGGGGGCCCAAATCAGCCCCAGCATTTT. The full variable domain, rest sourced from reference TRBV5-6 and TRBJ1-5, is DAGVTQSPTHLIKTRGQQVTLRCSPKSGHDTVSWYQQALGQGPQFIFQYYEEEERQRGNFPDRFSGHQFPNYSSELNVNALLLGDSALYLCASSLATAGGPNQPQHFGDGTRLSIL.

The chain couples TRBV11-3 to TRBJ2-7; no firm D call. V was pared by 1 base and J by 5 bases, with 9 bases between. Germline V gene lookup returns CDR1 SGHNT and CDR2 YENEEA. The CDR3 runs 13 residues. The CDR3 protein is CASSLGAPDEQYF. The CDR3, as DNA: TGTGCCAGCAGCTTAGGCGCCCCAGACGAGCAGTACTTC.

The chain carries TRBV6-1 and TRBJ1-6; tentatively, D is TRBD1 (5 bases). CDR3 length: 15 amino acids. The V end was cut by 2 bases, the J end by 7 bases, with 12 bases between. Germline CDR1 and CDR2: MNHNS and SASEGT. The CDR3 loop is CASSEQGLYNSPLHF. For the CDR3, the DNA is TGTGCCAGCAGTGAACAGGGATTATACAATTCACCCCTCCACTTT.

The CDR3 loop is CASSLTGGDQPQHF. The CDR3 coding sequence is TGTGCCAGCAGCCTTACAGGGGGAGATCAGCCCCAGCATTTT. The chain combines TRBV21-1 with TRBJ1-5; TRBD1, the table's D call, lacks a check against the DNA. TRBV21-1 corresponds to a pseudogene. The CDR3 is 14 amino acids.

The V and J genes are TRBV4-2 and TRBJ2-2; no reliable D call. Germline CDR1 LGHNA, CDR2 YNFKEQ. V was trimmed by 5 bases and J by 1 base, leaving 11 bases between them. The CDR3 contains 15 residues. This CDR3 reads CASSLDTVNTGELFF. The DNA for the CDR3 is TGTGCCAGCAGCTTGGATACAGTGAACACCGGGGAGCTGTTTTTT.

The chain combines TRBV7-2 with TRBJ2-7; TRBD1 agrees at 9 bases. Germline V CDR1 and CDR2: SGHTA, FQGNSA. This CDR3 has 15 amino acids. V lost 5 bases to trimming and J lost 6 bases; unmatched junction nucleotides: 11. The CDR3: CASSLPRDRAGEQYF. CDR3 DNA: TGTGCCAGCAGCCTGCCCCGGGACAGGGCGGGCGAGCAGTACTTC.

This chain connects TRBV2 to TRBJ2-7; 8 bases are shared with TRBD1. This CDR3 is built from 14 residues. With V trimmed by 6 bases and J by 6 bases, 10 bases remained unmatched. Germline V lookup: CDR1 SNHLY, CDR2 FYNNEI. The CDR3 region has the DNA TGTGCCAGCAGGAAGGGGACAGGAGTATCCGAGCAGTACTTC. Amino acids: CASRKGTGVSEQYF. The full variable domain, its missing parts supplied by reference TRBV2 and TRBJ2-7, is EPEVTQTPSHQVTQMGQEVILRCVPISNHLYFYWYRQILGQKVEFLVSFYNNEISEKSEIFDDQFSVERPDGSNFTLKIRSTKLEDSAMYFCASRKGTGVSEQYFGPGTRLTVT.

This clone showed up just a few times. The V gene is TRBV30, the J gene TRBJ1-4; D is unclear. The germline gives CDR1 GTSNPN, CDR2 SVGIG (reference sequence). CDR3 length equals 12 residues. Deletions cut 3 bases from V and 7 bases from J, with 9 bases between. The CDR3: CAWSMTSEKLFF. The CDR3 bases are TGTGCCTGGAGCATGACCAGTGAAAAACTGTTTTTT.

The rearrangement links TRBV5-5 to TRBJ1-6; no reliable D call. Germline loops: CDR1 SGHKS, CDR2 YYEKEE (reference sequence). V was shortened by 4 bases and J by 7 bases, with 21 bases between the two germline ends. CDR3 length equals 17 residues. Here the CDR3 reads CASSPKSEGLENSPLHF. The CDR3, as DNA: TGTGCCAGCAGCCCCAAAAGCGAGGGTCTCGAGAATTCACCCCTCCACTTT.

The chain is built from TRBV2 and TRBJ2-7, with a weak D call TRBD1 (5 bases). CDR3 length equals 11 residues. V shed 9 bases and J shed 6 bases, with 12 bases lying between them. Germline CDR1 SNHLY, CDR2 FYNNEI. Here the CDR3 DNA reads TGTGCCAGTCAGCAGGGCTCCGAGCAGTACTTC. Its translation: CASQQGSEQYF.

V gene TRBV5-5 combines with J gene TRBJ2-2; the D is unclear. Germline-derived CDR1 and CDR2 are SGHKS and YYEKEE (reference sequence). V lost 0 bases to trimming and J lost 3 bases, with 6 bases between them. The CDR3 totals 14 residues. The CDR3 coding sequence is TGTGCCAGCAGCTTGGGTGGCCACACCGGGGAGCTGTTTTTT. As protein: CASSLGGHTGELFF.

A note on this clone: A read error may produce the germline difference seen at one junction end. CDR3 sequence (DNA): TGCGCCACTTGGGTTGGGGGGGGCGCGAACACCGGGGAGCTGTTTTTT. Protein product: CATWVGGGANTGELFF. V gene TRBV30 combines with J gene TRBJ2-2; a weak D match, TRBD2 (7 bases). From germline, CDR1 is GTSNPN and CDR2 SVGIG (reference sequence). The CDR3 covers 16 residues.

The table lists this clone with a count of one. Distinct nucleotide sequences in the sample also encode this CDR3. This sequence joins TRBV19 and TRBJ1-2; D unresolved. V dropped 5 bases and J dropped 6 bases, with 22 bases sitting between them. The CDR3 extends over 16 amino acids. CDR1 is LNHDA and CDR2 is SQIVND in the germline V gene (reference sequence). This CDR3 reads CASSALGAGELNGYTF. Written as DNA, the CDR3 is TGTGCCAGTAGTGCCCTCGGTGCCGGGGAGCTGAATGGCTACACCTTC. Filled out from reference TRBV19 and TRBJ1-2, the complete variable domain reads DGGITQSPKYLFRKEGQNVTLSCEQNLNHDAMYWYRQDPGQGLRLIYYSQIVNDFQKGDIAEGYSVSREKKESFPLTVTSAQKNPTAFYLCASSALGAGELNGYTFGSGTRLTVV.

The genes are TRBV29-1 and TRBJ2-5; 9 bases are a match to TRBD2. Looked up from germline, CDR1 is SQVTM and CDR2 is ANQGSEA. The CDR3 has 13 residues. V trimming: 4 bases; J trimming: 5 bases; junction bases outside the gene matches: 5. CDR3 region: CSVGSGRIETQYF. The CDR3 nucleotides read TGCAGCGTTGGTAGCGGGAGAATCGAGACCCAGTACTTC.

This clone was observed a single time. The chain recombines TRBV7-2 with TRBJ2-7, with TRBD1 identical over 9 bases. V lost 5 bases to trimming and J lost 4 bases; unmatched junction nucleotides: 6. CDR1 is SGHTA and CDR2 is FQGNSA in the germline V gene. The CDR3 contains 14 residues. This CDR3 reads CASSNRQGGYEQYF. The CDR3 coding sequence is TGTGCCAGCAGCAACCGACAGGGGGGGTACGAGCAGTACTTC.

V usage is TRBV9 and J usage is TRBJ2-1; TRBD2 agrees at 10 bases. Trimming cost V 0 bases and J 0 bases; bases outside gene matches: 12. Germline assignment: CDR1 SGDLS and CDR2 YYNGEE. The CDR3 consists of 20 residues. CDR3 region: CASSVVGLAERTSSYNEQFF. CDR3 DNA sequence: TGTGCCAGCAGCGTAGTTGGACTAGCGGAACGAACTAGCTCCTACAATGAGCAGTTCTTC.

The count of this clone is one. The chain recombines TRBV28 with TRBJ1-6, with D unclear. This CDR3 has 14 residues. Per germline, CDR1 MDHEN and CDR2 SYDVKM. Trimming stripped 6 bases from V and 5 bases from J, with 11 bases between. The CDR3 here is CASSLPGDNSPLHF. DNA for the CDR3: TGTGCCAGCAGCCTCCCCGGGGATAATTCACCCCTCCACTTT.

This clone was recorded only once. The chain combines TRBV19 with TRBJ2-1; TRBD2 aligns across 10 bases. The germline CDR1 and CDR2 sequences are LNHDA and SQIVND (reference sequence). The CDR3 has 18 residues. V was pared by 5 bases and J by 0 bases, with 10 bases of the junction left unmatched. CDR3 sequence (DNA): TGTGCCAGTAGTCGATTCGGGACTAGCGTAAACTCCTACAATGAGCAGTTCTTC. Amino acids: CASSRFGTSVNSYNEQFF. The full variable domain, rest sourced from reference TRBV19 and TRBJ2-1, is DGGITQSPKYLFRKEGQNVTLSCEQNLNHDAMYWYRQDPGQGLRLIYYSQIVNDFQKGDIAEGYSVSREKKESFPLTVTSAQKNPTAFYLCASSRFGTSVNSYNEQFFGPGTRLTVL.

This chain uses TRBV5-1 with TRBJ2-5; 9 bases line up with TRBD2. CDR1 and CDR2 from the germline V gene are SGHRS and YFSETQ. This CDR3 has 15 residues. The J segment lost 4 bases and the V segment lost 4 bases, leaving 8 bases of the junction unmatched. The CDR3 sequence: CASSATLAGLETQYF. For the CDR3, the DNA is TGCGCCAGCAGCGCCACGCTAGCGGGACTAGAGACCCAGTACTTC.

This chain joins TRBV18 and TRBJ2-1; 8 bases are a match to TRBD2. This CDR3 has 13 amino acids. Germline V gene lookup returns CDR1 KGHSH and CDR2 LQKENI. V shed 3 bases, J shed 9 bases, and the junction held 4 bases outside the gene matches. CDR3 protein: CASSPSLAGEQFF. The CDR3 DNA reads TGTGCCAGCTCACCTAGCCTAGCGGGTGAGCAGTTCTTC.

This chain connects TRBV2 to TRBJ1-2; D remains ambiguous. CDR3 length: 12 amino acids. The germline V gene has CDR1 SNHLY and CDR2 FYNNEI. Trimming took off 5 bases at V and 4 bases at J, with 8 bases between the two ends. The DNA of the CDR3 is TGTGCCAGCAGTACAGATCCCTATGGCTACACCTTC. It is translated as CASSTDPYGYTF. Full variable domain (missing parts from reference TRBV2 and TRBJ1-2): EPEVTQTPSHQVTQMGQEVILRCVPISNHLYFYWYRQILGQKVEFLVSFYNNEISEKSEIFDDQFSVERPDGSNFTLKIRSTKLEDSAMYFCASSTDPYGYTFGSGTRLTVV.

The chain links TRBV7-9 to TRBJ2-7; possibly TRBD1 for D (5 bases). CDR3 size: 16 residues. CDR1 is SEHNR and CDR2 is FQNEAQ in the germline V gene (reference sequence). Trimming took 5 bases from V and 3 from J, leaving 20 bases between them. The CDR3 sequence: CASSPPYGQGDYEQYF. CDR3 DNA: TGTGCCAGCAGCCCCCCGTACGGGCAGGGTGACTACGAGCAGTACTTC.

The chain employs TRBV4-1 and TRBJ2-1, with D possibly being TRBD1 or TRBD2 (5 bases each). V lost 4 bases, J lost 6 bases, and 16 bases lay in between. The CDR3 loop spans 15 amino acids. Per the germline V gene, CDR1 is MGHRA and CDR2 is YSYEKL. This chain's CDR3 is CASSRGTGKFNEQFF. CDR3 coding DNA: TGCGCCAGCAGCCGGGGGACGGGGAAGTTCAATGAGCAGTTCTTC.

The chain uses TRBV7-9 and TRBJ1-5, with D unresolved. The V gene's germline CDR1 is SEHNR and CDR2 FQNEAQ (reference sequence). The CDR3 runs 14 residues. V lost 2 bases to trimming and J lost 3 bases, with 8 bases between them. This CDR3 reads CASSLQVLNQPQHF. The CDR3 DNA sequence: TGTGCCAGCAGCTTACAGGTTCTCAATCAGCCCCAGCATTTT. The whole variable domain, filled in from reference TRBV7-9 and TRBJ1-5, reads DTGVSQNPRHKITKRGQNVTFRCDPISEHNRLYWYRQTLGQGPEFLTYFQNEAQLEKSRLLSDRFSAERPKGSFSTLEIQRTEQGDSAMYLCASSLQVLNQPQHFGDGTRLSIL.

V and J are TRBV19 and TRBJ2-1, with 7 bases aligning to TRBD1. This CDR3 spans 15 amino acids. V was clipped by 6 bases and J by 6 bases; unmatched bases: 11. Germline V gene data show CDR1 as LNHDA and CDR2 as SQIVND (reference sequence). DNA of the CDR3: TGTGCCAGTAGCATGGACAGGCGCTCAGGCAATGAGCAGTTCTTC. It translates to CASSMDRRSGNEQFF.

The chain joins TRBV7-9 to TRBJ2-5; D may correspond to TRBD1 or TRBD2 (5 bases each). Germline CDR1 is SEHNR and CDR2 is FQNEAQ (reference sequence). The V end was cut by 5 bases, the J end by 1 base, with 14 bases between. This CDR3 spans 15 amino acids. The CDR3 bases are TGTGCCAGCAGCAGGGACCTTGCCCTCCAAGAGACCCAGTACTTC. Translating gives CASSRDLALQETQYF. Together with reference TRBV7-9 and TRBJ2-5, the CDR3 gives the full variable domain: DTGVSQNPRHKITKRGQNVTFRCDPISEHNRLYWYRQTLGQGPEFLTYFQNEAQLEKSRLLSDRFSAERPKGSFSTLEIQRTEQGDSAMYLCASSRDLALQETQYFGPGTRLLVL.

This sequence joins TRBV7-9 and TRBJ2-3, with D unresolved. The germline CDR1 and CDR2 sequences are SEHNR and FQNEAQ (reference sequence). CDR3 size: 13 residues. V was clipped by 1 base and J by 6 bases, with 8 bases between them. CDR3 bases: TGTGCCAGCAGCTTAGGTGCTCCTGATACGCAGTATTTT. As protein: CASSLGAPDTQYF.

This chain connects TRBV30 to TRBJ2-1, with 9 bases lining up with TRBD2. The CDR3 has 14 residues. J was trimmed by 6 bases and V by 0 bases; bases with no gene match: 3. Germline V gene data show CDR1 as GTSNPN and CDR2 as SVGIG (reference sequence). CDR3 loop: CAWSVWRGGNEQFF. The DNA for the CDR3 is TGTGCCTGGAGTGTATGGCGGGGGGGCAATGAGCAGTTCTTC.